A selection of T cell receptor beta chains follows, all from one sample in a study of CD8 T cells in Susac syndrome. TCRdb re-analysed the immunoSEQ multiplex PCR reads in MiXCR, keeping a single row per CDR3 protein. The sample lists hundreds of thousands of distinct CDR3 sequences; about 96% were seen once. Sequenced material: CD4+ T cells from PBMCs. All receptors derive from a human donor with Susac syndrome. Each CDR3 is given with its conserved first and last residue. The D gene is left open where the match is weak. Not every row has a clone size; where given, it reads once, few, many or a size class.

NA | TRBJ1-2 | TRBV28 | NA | TGTGCCAGCAGACCAACAGCTAACTATGGCTACACCTTC | CASRPTANYGYTF
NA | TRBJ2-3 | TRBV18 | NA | TGTGCCAGCTCACCAGTCGGCGGGACCACAGATACGCAGTATTTT | CASSPVGGTTDTQYF
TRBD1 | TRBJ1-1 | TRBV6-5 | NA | TGTGCCAGCAGTTACAGGGGGCTGACTGAAGCTTTCTTT | CASSYRGLTEAFF
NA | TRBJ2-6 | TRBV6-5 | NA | TGTGCCAGCAGTTCCCTACCTGCGGGCCGGGCCAACGTCCTGACTTTC | CASSSLPAGRANVLTF
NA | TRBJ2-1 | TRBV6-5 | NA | TGTGCCAGCAGTTACAAAGGCTGGAGATGGGTCGACAATGAGCAGTTCTTC | CASSYKGWRWVDNEQFF
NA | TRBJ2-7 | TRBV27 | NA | TGTGCCAGCAGTTTTTCCGATCCTCCCTACGAGCAGTACTTC | CASSFSDPPYEQYF
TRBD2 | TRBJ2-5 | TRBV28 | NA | TGTGCCAGCAGTTTATGGGGGAGGGAGGAGACCCAGTACTTC | CASSLWGREETQYF
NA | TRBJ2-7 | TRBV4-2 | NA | TGTGCCAGCAGCCAAGAGAAGCGGACCTACGAGCAGTACTTC | CASSQEKRTYEQYF
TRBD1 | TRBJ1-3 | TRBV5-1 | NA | TGCGCCAGCAGCTCACAGGGGCCCATCTCTGGAAACACCATATATTTT | CASSSQGPISGNTIYF
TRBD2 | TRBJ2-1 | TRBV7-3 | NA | TGTGCCAGCAGCTCCCCGACTAGCGGGAGATCAGATGAGCAGTTCTTC | CASSSPTSGRSDEQFF
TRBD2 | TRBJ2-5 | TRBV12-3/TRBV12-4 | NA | TGTGCCAGCAGTCCCGCTCGCGGGACTAGCAACCAAGAGACCCAGTACTTC | CASSPARGTSNQETQYF
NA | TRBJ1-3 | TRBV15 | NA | TGTGCCACCAGCAGAGATCAGGGGCCCGGAAACACCATATATTTT | CATSRDQGPGNTIYF
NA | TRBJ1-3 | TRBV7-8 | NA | TGTGCCAGCTTGTTGGGGCCCTCTGGAAACACCATATATTTT | CASLLGPSGNTIYF
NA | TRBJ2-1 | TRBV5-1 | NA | TGCGCCAGCAGCTTGGACAGGGTCAGCAATGAGCAGTTCTTC | CASSLDRVSNEQFF
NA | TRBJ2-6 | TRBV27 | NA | TGTGCCACCCAGACCGGGGCCAACGTCCTGACTTTC | CATQTGANVLTF
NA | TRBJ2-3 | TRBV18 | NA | TGTGCCAGCTCACCACAGCAATACAGCACAGATACGCAGTATTTT | CASSPQQYSTDTQYF
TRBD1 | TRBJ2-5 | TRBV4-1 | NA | TGCGCCAGCAGCAAACATCCCTCAGCGACAGGGGGCTTAGAGACCCAGTACTTC | CASSKHPSATGGLETQYF
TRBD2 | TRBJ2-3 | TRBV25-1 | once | TGTGCCAGCAGTGAGCGGCTAGCGGGAGGGCTGGGCACAGATACGCAGTATTTT | CASSERLAGGLGTDTQYF
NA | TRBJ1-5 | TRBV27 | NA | TGTGCCAGCAGTTTATCGGGGCTCCCCCTAGGGCCCCAGCATTTT | CASSLSGLPLGPQHF
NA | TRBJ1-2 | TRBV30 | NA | TGTGCCGGGCAGACCCTCGTCAACTTTGGCTACACCTTC | CAGQTLVNFGYTF
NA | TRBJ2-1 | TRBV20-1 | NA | TGCAGTGCCAGTGGGCAGGAAGAGCAGTTCTTC | CSASGQEEQFF
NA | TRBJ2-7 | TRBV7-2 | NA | TGTGCCAGCAGCTTAGCGGTTTCGTCCTACGAGCAGTACTTC | CASSLAVSSYEQYF
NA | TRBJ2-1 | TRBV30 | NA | TGTGCCTGGAGTTTGAGAAGCTCCTACAATGAGCAGTTCTTC | CAWSLRSSYNEQFF
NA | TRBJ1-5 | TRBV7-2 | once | TGTGCCAGCAGCTACGGACATTATAGCAATCAGCCCCAGCATTTT | CASSYGHYSNQPQHF
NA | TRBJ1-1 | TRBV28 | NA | TGTGCCAGCACCTTCCAACCTTTCACTGAAGCTTTCTTT | CASTFQPFTEAFF
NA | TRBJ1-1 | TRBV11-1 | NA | TGTGCCAGCAGCTTAGGGCCGCGGGACGGCACTGAAGCTTTCTTT | CASSLGPRDGTEAFF
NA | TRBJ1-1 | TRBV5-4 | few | TGTGCCAGCAGCTTGGTGGGGTCGAACACTGAAGCTTTCTTT | CASSLVGSNTEAFF
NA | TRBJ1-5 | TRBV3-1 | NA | TGTGCCAGCAGCCAAGGGGTTGGGGGAAATAGCAATCAGCCCCAGCATTTT | CASSQGVGGNSNQPQHF
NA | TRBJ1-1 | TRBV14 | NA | TGTGCCAGCAGCCAAGAAAACAGGAAAACTGAAGCTTTCTTT | CASSQENRKTEAFF
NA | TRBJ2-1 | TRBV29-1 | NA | TGCAGCGTTGGCTCTAGCAATGAGCAGTTCTTC | CSVGSSNEQFF
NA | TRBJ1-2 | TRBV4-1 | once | TGCGCCAGCAGCCAAGATCCACTACGGAGAGGCTACACCTTC | CASSQDPLRRGYTF
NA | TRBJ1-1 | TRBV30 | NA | TGTGCCTGGAGTCGAACAGGGTTTGAAGCTTTCTTT | CAWSRTGFEAFF
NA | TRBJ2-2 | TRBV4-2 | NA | TGTGCCAGCAGCTTAGAAAACAGGGACACCGGGGAGCTGTTTTTT | CASSLENRDTGELFF
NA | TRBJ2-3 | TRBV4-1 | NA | TGCGCCAGCAGCCAAGATCCGACTCGGGATACGCAGTATTTT | CASSQDPTRDTQYF
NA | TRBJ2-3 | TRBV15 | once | TGTGCCACCAGCAGAGATGATAGCGGTTCCACAGATACGCAGTATTTT | CATSRDDSGSTDTQYF
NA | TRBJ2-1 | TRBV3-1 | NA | TGTGCCAGCAGCCCAGACGGAGTGTACAATGAGCAGTTCTTC | CASSPDGVYNEQFF
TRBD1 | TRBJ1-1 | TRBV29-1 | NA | TGCAGCGTTGCACGGCAGGGGGAAGGTGAAGCTTTCTTT | CSVARQGEGEAFF
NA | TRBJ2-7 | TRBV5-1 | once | TGCGCCAGCAGCCACCCAGGGATCCACGAGCAGTACTTC | CASSHPGIHEQYF
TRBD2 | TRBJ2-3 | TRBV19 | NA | TGTGCCAGTAGCCCGGGACTAGCGGGGAACACAGATACGCAGTATTTT | CASSPGLAGNTDTQYF
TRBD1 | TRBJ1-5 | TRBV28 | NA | TGTGCCAGCAGAAGAGTAGGGACAGCTCAGCCCCAGCATTTT | CASRRVGTAQPQHF
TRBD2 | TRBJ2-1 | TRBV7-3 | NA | TGTGCCAGCAGCCACCCTAGCGGGAGTACCTATGAGCAGTTCTTC | CASSHPSGSTYEQFF